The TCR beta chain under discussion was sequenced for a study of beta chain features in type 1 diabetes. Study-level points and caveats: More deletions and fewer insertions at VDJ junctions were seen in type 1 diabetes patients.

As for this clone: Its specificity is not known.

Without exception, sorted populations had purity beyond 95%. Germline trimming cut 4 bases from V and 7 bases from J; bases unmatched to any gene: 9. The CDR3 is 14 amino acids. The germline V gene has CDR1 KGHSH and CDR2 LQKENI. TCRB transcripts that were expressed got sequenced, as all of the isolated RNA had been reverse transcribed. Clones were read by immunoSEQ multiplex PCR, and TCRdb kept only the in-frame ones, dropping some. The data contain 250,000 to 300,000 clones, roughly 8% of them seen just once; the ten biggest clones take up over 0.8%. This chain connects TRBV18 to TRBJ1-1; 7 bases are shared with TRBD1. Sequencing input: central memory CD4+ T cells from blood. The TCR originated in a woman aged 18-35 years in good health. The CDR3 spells CASSRETGWGEAFF. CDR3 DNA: TGTGCCAGCTCACGAGAGACAGGGTGGGGTGAAGCTTTCTTT.